Below are 30 T cell receptor beta chains sequenced from a single sample in a study of post-analysis software for immune sequencing data (dated by TCRdb to 2014 to 2015). The library was prepared using PCR. The run used an Illumina HiSeq 2500. To reduce PCR and sequencing biases, unique molecular identifiers were incorporated into the TCR beta cDNA libraries. TCRdb itself trimmed the public reads at Q25 with fastp, ran MiXCR and retained productive beta chains. Entries are consolidated by CDR3 protein sequence, retaining the most common genes and DNA. This sample holds 700,000 to 900,000 distinct CDR3 sequences; under 60% were observed only once. Roughly 4.9% of the sample is taken by the ten largest. Paper-wide results and their limitations: Patients showed significantly higher frequencies than controls for several TRBV segments, among them TRBV5-6, TRBV5-1 and TRBV20-1.

Antigens of these TCRs are unknown. The sample was blood. The receptors were sampled from a girl aged 10-17 years with multiple sclerosis.

To note about this clonotype: One junction end disagrees with the germline gene, perhaps due to a read error. The V and J genes are TRBV28 and TRBJ1-2, with D unclear. This CDR3 spans 13 amino acids. Germline CDR1 is MDHEN and CDR2 is SYDVKM. The CDR3 DNA is TGTGCCGGCAGCCCTCCGGTGGCTTATGGCTACACCTTC. It yields the protein CAGSPPVAYGYTF.

The genes are TRBV5-1 and TRBJ2-7, with TRBD1 identical over 9 bases. The germline V gene has CDR1 SGHRS and CDR2 YFSETQ. Trimming at V came to 3 bases and at J to 0 bases, leaving 7 bases not matched to a gene. CDR3 length equals 16 residues. This CDR3 is CASSSPGQGSSYEQYF. The CDR3 bases are TGCGCCAGCAGCTCCCCGGGACAGGGAAGCTCCTACGAGCAGTACTTC.

The chain joins TRBV3-1 to TRBJ1-2; D not resolved. Germline CDR1 is LGHDT and CDR2 is YNNKEL (reference sequence). Trimming removed 3 bases at V and 4 bases at J, with 12 bases between. This CDR3 contains 14 residues. The CDR3, as DNA: TGTGCCAGCAGCCAGCGCGGTGGGTTCTATGGCTACACCTTC. Translating gives CASSQRGGFYGYTF.

A note on this clonotype: An end of the junction differs from the germline gene, which may be a read error. The chain is built from TRBV11-1 and TRBJ2-2, with TRBD2 identical over 11 bases. The CDR3 contains 16 residues. CDR1 is SGHAT and CDR2 is FQDESV in the germline V gene (reference sequence). CDR3 nucleotides: TGTGCCAGCAGCCCTAGCGGGAGGACGAACACCGAGGAGCTGTTTTTT. Its protein is CASSPSGRTNTEELFF. The full variable domain, with the rest looked up from reference TRBV11-1 and TRBJ2-2, is EAEVAQSPRYKITEKSQAVAFWCDPISGHATLYWYRQILGQGPELLVQFQDESVVDDSQLPKDRFSAERLKGVDSTLKIQPAELGDSAMYLCASSPSGRTNTEELFFGEGSRLTVL.

The rearrangement uses TRBV7-9 and TRBJ2-1, with 8 nucleotides matching TRBD2. Per germline, CDR1 SEHNR and CDR2 FQNEAQ (reference sequence). The CDR3 has 16 residues. J gave up 1 base and V 5 bases, and 7 bases lay outside the gene matches. Here the CDR3 reads CASSGQSGSSYNEQFF. The CDR3 coding sequence is TGTGCCAGCAGCGGACAGAGCGGGAGTTCCTACAATGAGCAGTTCTTC.

The rearrangement joins TRBV19 to TRBJ2-1, with D hard to call. V lost 4 bases to trimming and J lost 2 bases, with 12 bases between them. The CDR3 has 15 residues. Germline-derived CDR1 and CDR2 are LNHDA and SQIVND (reference sequence). The chain's CDR3 is CASSSELGTYNEQFF. The CDR3 bases are TGTGCCAGTAGTAGCGAGCTCGGAACCTACAATGAGCAGTTCTTC.

This clonotype was seen once. The chain has TRBV12-3 or TRBV12-4 and TRBJ1-5; D might be TRBD1 (6 bases). This CDR3 is built from 15 residues. V was trimmed by 5 bases and J by 1 base, leaving 12 bases between them. CDR3 residues: CASSLSGDSNQPQHF. The CDR3, as DNA: TGTGCCAGCAGTCTCTCAGGGGACAGCAATCAGCCCCAGCATTTT.

This chain connects TRBV15 to TRBJ2-7; D not resolved. The germline V gene has CDR1 LNHNV and CDR2 YYDKDF (reference sequence). The CDR3 is 13 residues long. Trimming stripped 5 bases from V and 4 bases from J, with 12 bases between. Here the CDR3 DNA reads TGTGCCACCAGCCCGCTCAAGATTTACGAGCAGTACTTC. It is translated as CATSPLKIYEQYF.

J is TRBJ2-6 and V is TRBV18; D is unclear. From germline, CDR1 is KGHSH and CDR2 LQKENI. This CDR3 contains 16 residues. V was shortened by 3 bases and J by 0 bases, with 9 bases between the two germline ends. In nucleotides, the CDR3 is TGTGCCAGCTCACCGACGCAAGCCTCTGGGGCCAACGTCCTGACTTTC. It is translated as CASSPTQASGANVLTF.

This clonotype occurred a few times. The chain links TRBV29-1 to TRBJ2-7; a weak D match, TRBD1 (5 bases). Germline CDR1 SQVTM, CDR2 ANQGSEA. The CDR3 is made up of 14 amino acids. V lost 6 bases and J 2 bases, leaving 17 bases between the germline ends. The DNA of the CDR3 is TGCAGCGTCCAAGACTCACCAGGGACCTACGAGCAGTACTTC. Protein: CSVQDSPGTYEQYF.

The rearrangement uses TRBV6-6 and TRBJ1-2; the D gene is possibly TRBD1 (6 bases). The CDR3 covers 13 residues. V lost 2 bases to trimming and J lost 7 bases, with 11 bases between them. CDR1 MNHNY and CDR2 SVGAGI come from the germline V gene (reference sequence). The CDR3 DNA reads TGTGCCAGCAGTTACGGGGGGGCAAGTGGCTACACCTTC. This encodes CASSYGGASGYTF.

The sample holds a few counts of this clonotype. The rearrangement links TRBV5-1 to TRBJ1-2; the match to TRBD1 covers 8 bases. J gave up 8 bases and V 1 base, and 7 bases lay outside the gene matches. The CDR3 contains 14 residues. CDR1 and CDR2 from the germline V gene are SGHRS and YFSETQ. The CDR3 region is CASSLSQGALGYTF. CDR3 nucleotide sequence: TGCGCCAGCAGCTTGTCCCAGGGGGCTTTGGGCTACACCTTC.

The chain recombines TRBV4-2 with TRBJ2-1, with no clear D. The germline V gene encodes CDR1 LGHNA and CDR2 YNFKEQ. V lost 1 base and J lost 10, with 8 bases in between. This CDR3 comprises 12 residues. The CDR3 loop reads CASSQGALEQFF. As DNA, the CDR3 is TGTGCCAGCAGCCAAGGGGCACTGGAGCAGTTCTTC.

In its sample, this clonotype was seen a few times. The chain employs TRBV6-6 and TRBJ2-7, with 12 bases matching TRBD1. Germline V gene lookup returns CDR1 MNHNY and CDR2 SVGAGI (reference sequence). The CDR3 has 17 amino acids. V lost 1 base, J lost 2 bases, and 6 bases stayed unmatched. The CDR3 sequence: CASSYLWDRGRTYEQYF. DNA for the CDR3: TGTGCCAGCAGTTACTTGTGGGACAGGGGGCGGACCTACGAGCAGTACTTC.

In this sample, this clonotype turned up a few times. The genes are TRBV6-5 and TRBJ2-1; 9 nucleotides agree with TRBD2. This CDR3 has 16 residues. The trim removed 0 bases at V and 4 bases at J, leaving 4 bases unmatched. Per the germline V gene, CDR1 is MNHEY and CDR2 is SVGAGI. Here the CDR3 DNA reads TGTGCCAGCAGTTACTCCCGACTAGCGGAGTACAATGAGCAGTTCTTC. This gives the protein CASSYSRLAEYNEQFF.

This clonotype has a handful of counts. The chain uses TRBV4-3 and TRBJ2-1; possibly TRBD2 for D (5 bases). This CDR3 is 12 amino acids long. Trimming shortened V by 11 bases and J by 5 bases, and 13 bases separated the two germline ends. CDR1 is LGHNA, CDR2 YSLEER, per germline. CDR3 bases: TGCGCCGCAGGAGGTTGGAACAATGAGCAGTTCTTC. Translating it yields CAAGGWNNEQFF.

Only a few counts were recorded for this clonotype. The V call is TRBV15, the J call TRBJ1-4; 7 nucleotides align to TRBD1. This CDR3 has 15 amino acids. CDR1 LNHNV and CDR2 YYDKDF come from the germline V gene (reference sequence). After removal of 3 bases from V and 4 bases from J, the junction contained 5 bases not matched to a gene. CDR3 nucleotides: TGTGCCACCAGCAGCCGGACAGGCAGTAATGAAAAACTGTTTTTT. Translating it yields CATSSRTGSNEKLFF.

This clonotype occurred a few times. Written as DNA, the CDR3 is TGCAGTGCTAGAGTGCTTGCCGGGACTAGCGGCTACGAGCAGTACTTC. This translates into CSARVLAGTSGYEQYF. The chain is built from TRBV20-1 and TRBJ2-7; 11 bases align to TRBD2. This CDR3 comprises 16 residues. Trimming cost V 1 base and J 3 bases; bases outside gene matches: 8. Germline V CDR1 and CDR2: DFQATT, SNEGSKA (reference sequence).

The table lists this clonotype with a few counts. The chain has TRBV6-5 and TRBJ2-7; 7 nucleotides match TRBD2. The germline CDR1 and CDR2 sequences are MNHEY and SVGAGI. V trimming: 8 bases; J trimming: 2 bases; junction bases outside the gene matches: 3. This CDR3 has 12 residues. CDR3 residues: CASGAGAYEQYF. For the CDR3, the DNA is TGTGCCAGCGGGGCGGGAGCCTACGAGCAGTACTTC.

This rearrangement joins TRBV7-9 to TRBJ2-1; TRBD1 agrees at 8 bases. Germline CDR1 and CDR2: SEHNR and FQNEAQ (reference sequence). This CDR3 is 16 amino acids long. V lost 5 bases, J lost 0 bases, and 6 bases stayed unmatched. CDR3 sequence: CASSATTGGSYNEQFF. The DNA for the CDR3 is TGTGCCAGCAGCGCCACCACAGGGGGCTCCTACAATGAGCAGTTCTTC.

In regard to this clonotype: The junction does not match germline at one end; this may be a read error. The chain uses TRBV20-1 and TRBJ2-3; a possible D gene is TRBD1 (5 bases). The V gene's germline CDR1 is DFQATT and CDR2 SNEGSKA (reference sequence). The CDR3 loop spans 13 amino acids. The CDR3 region is CSAKVVATGTQYF. The CDR3, as DNA: TGCAGTGCGAAGGTGGTGGCAACAGGTACGCAGTATTTT.

This chain uses TRBV6-5 with TRBJ1-5; D call uncertain. Trimming removed 6 bases at V and 5 bases at J, with 11 bases between. CDR1 is MNHEY and CDR2 is SVGAGI in the germline V gene. The CDR3 is made up of 13 amino acids. DNA for the CDR3: TGTGCCAGCAGCCCCAACATTGATCAGCCCCAGCATTTT. This codes for CASSPNIDQPQHF.

This clonotype turned up a few times. The chain recombines TRBV7-2 with TRBJ1-6; tentatively, D is TRBD1 (6 bases). V lost 6 bases, J lost 11 bases, and 11 bases lay in between. Germline CDR1 and CDR2: SGHTA and FQGNSA. The CDR3 totals 12 residues. CDR3 bases: TGTGCCAGCAGTTCAGGGGATCCACCCCTCCACTTT. Its protein is CASSSGDPPLHF.

As for this clonotype: This may arise from a read error, as a much more abundant clone is one base away. The rearrangement joins TRBV20-1 to TRBJ2-7; a possible D gene is TRBD2 (6 bases). Gene TRBJ2-5 matches the end of the DNA better, so the J call may be wrong. This CDR3 is built from 15 residues. Germline V gene lookup returns CDR1 DFQATT and CDR2 SNEGSKA (reference sequence). This CDR3 is CSASDTLGGWETQYF. CDR3 bases: TGCAGTGCTAGCGACACGCTTGGGGGGTGGGAGACCCAGTACTTC.

The J gene is TRBJ2-1, the V gene TRBV11-2; D remains ambiguous. Germline V gives CDR1 SGHAT, CDR2 FQNNGV. Trimming removed 4 bases at V and 10 bases at J, with 8 bases between. CDR3 length: 11 residues. The DNA for the CDR3 is TGTGCCAGCAGCTCCCTTTGGGAGCAGTTCTTC. It codes for CASSSLWEQFF.

This chain connects TRBV28 to TRBJ2-4; 10 bases are shared with TRBD1. J was trimmed by 8 bases and V by 5 bases; bases with no gene match: 3. The CDR3 contains 13 residues. Germline values: CDR1 MDHEN, CDR2 SYDVKM. Written as DNA, the CDR3 is TGTGCCAGCAGTGACAGGGGGCCGGACATTCAGTACTTC. Protein product: CASSDRGPDIQYF. Full variable domain (remainder filled in from reference TRBV28 and TRBJ2-4): DVKVTQSSRYLVKRTGEKVFLECVQDMDHENMFWYRQDPGLGLRLIYFSYDVKMKEKGDIPEGYSVSREKKERFSLILESASTNQTSMYLCASSDRGPDIQYFGAGTRLSVL.

This clonotype was counted between two and nine times. The J gene is TRBJ2-7, the V gene TRBV15; D perhaps matches TRBD2 (5 bases). Trimming pared 4 bases from V and 3 bases from J, leaving 10 bases between. CDR3 size: 13 residues. Germline V lookup: CDR1 LNHNV, CDR2 YYDKDF (reference sequence). The CDR3 DNA is TGTGCCACCAGCACCGGGATCAACTACGAGCAGTACTTC. It specifies CATSTGINYEQYF.

This clonotype was recorded a few times. The rearrangement links TRBV12-3 or TRBV12-4 to TRBJ2-7; tentatively, D is TRBD1 (6 bases). The CDR3 has 19 residues. The V end lost 7 bases, the J end lost 3 bases, and 31 bases lay between the germline ends. CDR3: CASKTTAGDGVQGSYEQYF. CDR3 bases: TGTGCCAGCAAGACGACCGCGGGTGACGGTGTTCAGGGGAGCTACGAGCAGTACTTC.

CDR3 sequence: CASSFSRDAWYEQYF. The CDR3 DNA sequence: TGTGCCAGCAGTTTCTCCCGGGACGCCTGGTACGAGCAGTACTTC. V usage is TRBV27 and J usage is TRBJ2-7; D could derive from TRBD1 or TRBD2 (5 bases each). V was trimmed by 3 bases and J by 4 bases, leaving 16 bases between them. Germline loops: CDR1 MNHEY, CDR2 SMNVEV (reference sequence). CDR3 length: 15 amino acids.

This chain joins TRBV12-3 or TRBV12-4 and TRBJ2-1; 9 bases agree with TRBD2. The CDR3 has 16 residues. V was pared by 3 bases and J by 8 bases, with 11 bases of the junction left unmatched. CDR3 in DNA: TGTGCCAGCAGTTTTTACGCGCTAGCGGGAAGCCATGAGCAGTTCTTC. The encoded protein is CASSFYALAGSHEQFF.